A single sample gave rise to the 22 T cell receptor beta chains below, sequenced in a study of graft-versus-host responses after intestinal transplantation. CFSE-labeled responder cells (200,000) were plated with 200,000 irradiated, violet-dye-labeled stimulator cells. Method: immunoSEQ multiplex PCR; TCRdb's copy keeps in-frame clones and lacks some. The sample has roughly 6,900 clones, around 24% seen once; the top ten hold about 6.1%. Material: alloreactive CD8+ T cells from a mixed lymphocyte reaction culture, obtained before transplantation. Documented subset: CFSE-low proliferating T cells sorted from roughly 6-day pre-transplant mixed lymphocyte reaction (GvH or HvG direction). The receptors shown here come from a human patient who was an organ donor for intestinal transplantation.

This clone was counted a few times. This likely reflects a read error, since a far larger clone is one base away. The J gene is TRBJ2-7, the V gene TRBV11-2; 8 bases align to TRBD1. V was pared by 5 bases and J by 5 bases, with 5 bases of the junction left unmatched. Germline assignment: CDR1 SGHAT and CDR2 FQNNGV. CDR3 length equals 13 residues. In DNA form, the CDR3 reads TGTGCCAGCAGCGTGACAGGGGACCACGAGCAGTACTTC. It translates to CASSVTGDHEQYF.

The chain carries TRBV15 and TRBJ2-3; 8 nucleotides agree with TRBD2. The CDR3 totals 17 residues. Germline V gene lookup returns CDR1 LNHNV and CDR2 YYDKDF (reference sequence). The trim removed 2 bases at V and 2 bases at J, leaving 9 bases unmatched. CDR3 coding DNA: TGTGCCACCAGCAGACGCTACCGGGAGGGAACCACAGATACGCAGTATTTT. Amino acid sequence: CATSRRYREGTTDTQYF.

This clone was observed a handful of times. This chain connects TRBV6-5 to TRBJ2-1, with TRBD2 matching over 7 bases. Germline CDR1 MNHEY, CDR2 SVGAGI. J gave up 7 bases and V 6 bases, and 3 bases lay outside the gene matches. The CDR3 contains 12 residues. The chain's CDR3 is CASSWGLNEQFF. Here the CDR3 DNA reads TGTGCCAGCAGCTGGGGACTAAATGAGCAGTTCTTC.

The V call is TRBV6-8, the J call TRBJ1-1; D might be TRBD1 (5 bases). This CDR3 spans 14 amino acids. V shed 2 bases and J shed 5 bases, with 12 bases lying between them. CDR1 MNHGY and CDR2 SAAAGT come from the germline V gene. The CDR3 loop reads CASSYAGPGTEAFF. DNA for the CDR3: TGTGCCAGCAGTTACGCAGGGCCGGGGACTGAAGCTTTCTTT.

The chain carries TRBV6-5 and TRBJ2-7; D is perhaps TRBD2 (6 bases). With 5 bases removed from V and 2 bases from J, the gap between germline ends came to 13 bases. The V gene's germline CDR1 is MNHEY and CDR2 SVGAGI. The CDR3 is 14 residues long. This CDR3 reads CASSPGTYTYEQYF. The CDR3 region has the DNA TGTGCCAGCAGTCCCGGGACTTACACCTACGAGCAGTACTTC.

By frequency in the sample, this clone is medium-sized. J is TRBJ2-1 and V is TRBV29-1, with 10 bases aligning to TRBD2. The CDR3 is 15 residues long. Germline-derived CDR1 and CDR2 are SQVTM and ANQGSEA. Trimming at V came to 2 bases and at J to 2 bases, leaving 3 bases not matched to a gene. The CDR3 protein is CSVETLAGAYNEQFF. The CDR3 nucleotides read TGCAGCGTTGAAACCCTAGCGGGGGCCTACAATGAGCAGTTCTTC.

This clone was observed a single time. The chain uses TRBV6-6 and TRBJ2-2; perhaps D is TRBD1 or TRBD2 (6 bases each). CDR1 is MNHNY, CDR2 SVGAGI, per germline (reference sequence). With 5 bases removed from V and 5 bases from J, the gap between germline ends came to 15 bases. The CDR3 consists of 15 residues. The CDR3 protein is CASSPRLGGTGELFF. CDR3 DNA: TGTGCCAGCAGTCCACGACTAGGGGGGACCGGGGAGCTGTTTTTT.

The chain couples TRBV13 to TRBJ2-7; maybe TRBD2 (7 bases). The germline CDR1 and CDR2 sequences are PRHDT and FYEKMQ (reference sequence). This CDR3 contains 18 residues. V was shortened by 0 bases and J by 5 bases, with 23 bases between the two germline ends. The CDR3: CASSLGLDWREGVNEQYF. The CDR3 DNA sequence: TGTGCCAGCAGCTTAGGCCTTGATTGGAGGGAGGGGGTCAACGAGCAGTACTTC.

Notes on this clone: Sequence at one end of the junction differs from germline and may be a read error. The chain uses TRBV4-1 and TRBJ2-7, with D perhaps matching TRBD1 (6 bases). This CDR3 is 15 amino acids long. Germline assignment: CDR1 MGHRA and CDR2 YSYEKL. CDR3 region: CASSPLDSSLYEQYF. DNA of the CDR3: TGTGCCAGCAGCCCCCTGGACAGCTCTTTATACGAGCAGTACTTC.

In its sample, this clone was seen a few times. This may be a read error, as it is one base from a much larger clone. V usage is TRBV7-8 and J usage is TRBJ2-1; D is unclear. The germline V gene has CDR1 SGHVS and CDR2 FQNEAQ. The CDR3 contains 13 residues. The ends were cut back, 1 base at V and 3 bases at J, with 4 bases in the middle. CDR3 sequence reads: CASSLGDYNEQFF. CDR3 coding DNA: TGTGCCAGCAGCTTAGGGGACTACAATGAGCAGTTCTTC. Based on the CDR3 plus reference TRBV7-8 and TRBJ2-1, the full variable domain is GAGVSQSPRYKVAKRGQDVALRCDPISGHVSLFWYQQALGQGPEFLTYFQNEAQLDKSGLPSDRFFAERPEGSVSTLKIQRTQQEDSAVYLCASSLGDYNEQFFGPGTRLTVL.

In the case of this clone: Since a much larger clone is just one base distant, this may be a read error. V is TRBV27 and J is TRBJ1-5; TRBD1 is a possible D gene (6 bases). Trimming cost V 8 bases and J 4 bases, with 12 bases left between them. CDR3 length equals 13 residues. In germline, CDR1 is MNHEY, CDR2 SMNVEV (reference sequence). The CDR3 bases are TGTGCCAGCCCCAGGGGCCCTAATCAGCCCCAGCATTTT. This gives the protein CASPRGPNQPQHF.

The genes are TRBV4-3 and TRBJ2-4; D perhaps matches TRBD2 (5 bases). The germline V gene has CDR1 LGHNA and CDR2 YSLEER. The CDR3 is 13 amino acids. Deletions cut 4 bases from V and 8 bases from J, with 12 bases between. The CDR3 DNA follows: TGCGCCAGCAGCCCCCGGGTGGGAGACATTCAGTACTTC. Amino acids: CASSPRVGDIQYF.

This clone showed up just once. CDR3 residues: CASSQYAGQGYEQYF. In DNA, the CDR3 is TGCGCCAGCAGCCAATACGCGGGACAGGGCTACGAGCAGTACTTC. This chain links TRBV5-1 with TRBJ2-7; TRBD1 matches 9 bases. Losses at the gene ends were 4 bases for V and 3 bases for J; bases not matched to a gene: 8. The V gene's germline CDR1 is SGHRS and CDR2 YFSETQ. This CDR3 is 15 amino acids long.

V gene TRBV4-3 combines with J gene TRBJ1-4; 10 nucleotides align to TRBD1. Looked up from germline, CDR1 is LGHNA and CDR2 is YSLEER. With V trimmed by 2 bases and J by 8 bases, 8 bases remained unmatched. There are 16 residues in the CDR3. The CDR3 here is CASSQNPGTGEEKLFF. The CDR3 coding sequence is TGCGCCAGCAGCCAAAACCCCGGGACAGGGGAGGAAAAACTGTTTTTT.

V is TRBV28 and J is TRBJ2-1, with D possibly being TRBD1 (6 bases). CDR1 and CDR2 (germline): MDHEN, SYDVKM. The ends were cut back, 6 bases at V and 3 bases at J, with 15 bases in the middle. This CDR3 spans 15 amino acids. Here the CDR3 reads CASSLAQGFYNEQFF. The CDR3 bases are TGTGCCAGCAGCTTAGCACAGGGTTTCTACAATGAGCAGTTCTTC.

This clone was seen a handful of times. V is TRBV7-3 and J is TRBJ2-1; 9 bases map to TRBD2. The CDR3 length is 13 residues. CDR1 and CDR2 from the germline V gene are SGHTA and FQGTGA. Unmatched junction bases numbered 2, after V lost 3 bases and J lost 8 bases. DNA for the CDR3: TGTGCCAGCAGCTTTAGCGGGGGCGATGAGCAGTTCTTC. Encoded protein: CASSFSGGDEQFF. Full variable domain (remainder filled in from reference TRBV7-3 and TRBJ2-1): GAGVSQTPSNKVTEKGKYVELRCDPISGHTALYWYRQSLGQGPEFLIYFQGTGAADDSGLPNDRFFAVRPEGSVSTLKIQRTERGDSAVYLCASSFSGGDEQFFGPGTRLTVL.

The chain carries TRBV7-2 and TRBJ2-3; 10 bases agree with TRBD2. CDR3 size: 16 residues. Germline V gene data show CDR1 as SGHTA and CDR2 as FQGNSA. The trim removed 0 bases at V and 1 base at J, leaving 1 base unmatched. CDR3 DNA sequence: TGTGCCAGCAGCTTAGCGCTAGCGGGGGGCACAGATACGCAGTATTTT. Amino acids: CASSLALAGGTDTQYF. The complete variable domain, with remaining parts taken from reference TRBV7-2 and TRBJ2-3, reads GAGVSQSPSNKVTEKGKDVELRCDPISGHTALYWYRQSLGQGLEFLIYFQGNSAPDKSGLPSDRFSAERTGGSVSTLTIQRTQQEDSAVYLCASSLALAGGTDTQYFGPGTRLTVL.

This clone was seen a handful of times. The chain is built from TRBV13 and TRBJ2-1; 11 bases are a match to TRBD2. The CDR3 extends over 16 amino acids. From germline, CDR1 is PRHDT and CDR2 FYEKMQ (reference sequence). V was clipped by 4 bases and J by 5 bases; unmatched bases: 7. Written as DNA, the CDR3 is TGTGCCAGCAGCTCGCTCACTAGCGGGAGTCACAATGAGCAGTTCTTC. Encoded protein: CASSSLTSGSHNEQFF.

This clone appeared a few times. The chain employs TRBV7-3 and TRBJ1-2, with 7 bases lining up with TRBD1. Losses at the gene ends were 8 bases for V and 3 bases for J; bases not matched to a gene: 6. The germline CDR1 and CDR2 sequences are SGHTA and FQGTGA. There are 13 residues in the CDR3. CDR3 nucleotides: TGTGCCAGCGGTGGGACAGAATACTATGGCTACACCTTC. Translated, it gives CASGGTEYYGYTF.

The chain combines TRBV28 with TRBJ1-1, with 8 bases that match TRBD1. The germline V gene has CDR1 MDHEN and CDR2 SYDVKM. J lost 2 bases, V lost 3 bases, and 5 bases had no gene match. The CDR3 is 15 amino acids. The CDR3 nucleotides are TGTGCCAGCAGTTTTCGTGGACAGGGAAACACTGAAGCTTTCTTT. Protein product: CASSFRGQGNTEAFF.

The chain joins TRBV4-1 to TRBJ2-7, with TRBD1 identical over 8 bases. The CDR3 sequence is 13 residues long. Germline-derived CDR1 and CDR2 are MGHRA and YSYEKL. The junction had 5 bases not matched to a gene; V was cut back by 5 bases and J by 5 bases. Written as DNA, the CDR3 is TGCGCCAGCAGCTTCACAGGGGGAGACGAGCAGTACTTC. This codes for CASSFTGGDEQYF.

This chain links TRBV18 with TRBJ2-1; the D is unclear. CDR1 is KGHSH and CDR2 is LQKENI in the germline V gene. Deletions cut 2 bases from V and 2 bases from J, with 16 bases between. This CDR3 has 17 amino acids. The CDR3 DNA is TGTGCCAGCTCACCAAGGCTCCAGTCTGTAGCCTACAATGAGCAGTTCTTC. As protein: CASSPRLQSVAYNEQFF.